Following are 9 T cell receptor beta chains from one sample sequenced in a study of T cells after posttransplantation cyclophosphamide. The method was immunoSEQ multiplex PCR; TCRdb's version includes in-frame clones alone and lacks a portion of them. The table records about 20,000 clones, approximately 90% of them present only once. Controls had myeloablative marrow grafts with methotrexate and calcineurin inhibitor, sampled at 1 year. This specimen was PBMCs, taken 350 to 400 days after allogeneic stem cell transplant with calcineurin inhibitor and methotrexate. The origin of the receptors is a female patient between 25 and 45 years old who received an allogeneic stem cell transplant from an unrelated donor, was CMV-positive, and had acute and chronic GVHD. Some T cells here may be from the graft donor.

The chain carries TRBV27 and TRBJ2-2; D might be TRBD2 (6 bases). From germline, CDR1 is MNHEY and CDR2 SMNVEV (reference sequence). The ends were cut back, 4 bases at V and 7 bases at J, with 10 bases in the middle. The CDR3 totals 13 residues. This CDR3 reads CASSYSGFGELFF. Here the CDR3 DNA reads TGTGCCAGCAGTTACAGCGGGTTCGGGGAGCTGTTTTTT.

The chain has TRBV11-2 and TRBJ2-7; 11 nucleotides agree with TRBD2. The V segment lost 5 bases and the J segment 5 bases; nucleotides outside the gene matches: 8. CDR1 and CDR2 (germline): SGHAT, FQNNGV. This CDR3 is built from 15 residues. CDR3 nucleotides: TGTGCCAGCAGCGTAACTAGCGGGAGATTCCACGAGCAGTACTTC. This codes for CASSVTSGRFHEQYF.

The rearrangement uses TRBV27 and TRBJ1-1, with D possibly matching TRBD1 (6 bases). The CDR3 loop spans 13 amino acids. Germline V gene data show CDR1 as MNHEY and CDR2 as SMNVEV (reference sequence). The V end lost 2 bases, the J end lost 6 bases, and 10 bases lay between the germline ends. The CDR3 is CASSLGQGSEAFF. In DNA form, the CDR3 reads TGTGCCAGCAGTTTAGGCCAGGGGTCTGAAGCTTTCTTT.

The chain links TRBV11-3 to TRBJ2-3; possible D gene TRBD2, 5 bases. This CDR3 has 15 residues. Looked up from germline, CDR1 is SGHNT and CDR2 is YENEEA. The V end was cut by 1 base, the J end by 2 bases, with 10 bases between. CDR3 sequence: CASSLGREVTDTQYF. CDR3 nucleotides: TGTGCCAGCAGCTTAGGCCGGGAAGTCACAGATACGCAGTATTTT.

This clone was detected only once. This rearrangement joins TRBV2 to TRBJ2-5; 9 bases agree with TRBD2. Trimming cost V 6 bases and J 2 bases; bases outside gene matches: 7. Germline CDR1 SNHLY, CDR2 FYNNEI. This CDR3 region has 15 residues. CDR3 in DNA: TGTGCCAGCAGAGGCAGCGGGAGGCCTCAAGAGACCCAGTACTTC. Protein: CASRGSGRPQETQYF.

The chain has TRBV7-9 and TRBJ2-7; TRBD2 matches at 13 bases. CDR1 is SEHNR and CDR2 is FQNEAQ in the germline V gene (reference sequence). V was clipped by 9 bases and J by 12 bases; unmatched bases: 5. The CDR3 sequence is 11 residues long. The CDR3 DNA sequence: TGTGCCAGACGACTAGCGGGAGGTCTGTACGTC. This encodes CARRLAGGLYV.

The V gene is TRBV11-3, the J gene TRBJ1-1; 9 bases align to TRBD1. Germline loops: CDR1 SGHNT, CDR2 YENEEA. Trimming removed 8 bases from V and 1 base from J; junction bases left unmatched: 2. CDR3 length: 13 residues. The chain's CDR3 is CASRTGENTEAFF. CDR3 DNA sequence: TGTGCCAGCCGGACAGGGGAGAACACTGAAGCTTTCTTT.

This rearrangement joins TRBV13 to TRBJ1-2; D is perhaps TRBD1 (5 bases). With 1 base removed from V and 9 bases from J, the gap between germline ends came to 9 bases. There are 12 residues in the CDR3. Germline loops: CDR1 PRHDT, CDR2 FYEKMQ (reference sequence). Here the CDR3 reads CASSLAGGSYTF. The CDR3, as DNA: TGTGCCAGCAGCTTAGCGGGGGGGAGCTACACCTTC.

As DNA, the CDR3 is TGTGCCAGCAGCCCCTCGAGGGAGCGGGAGGGCGGGACCCAGTACTTC. It translates to CASSPSREREGGTQYF. This chain uses TRBV7-2 with TRBJ2-5, with TRBD2 identical over 10 bases. Trimming cost V 5 bases and J 7 bases; bases outside gene matches: 13. Germline V lookup: CDR1 SGHTA, CDR2 FQGNSA. CDR3 length: 16 amino acids.